The source of this T cell receptor (beta chain) is a study of CD8 T cells in ankylosing spondylitis. Study outcomes and limitations: Typical of ankylosing spondylitis blood, it appeared, was a TCR beta motif of under 10 highly homologous variants.

V was clipped by 1 base and J by 5 bases; unmatched bases: 5. Germline CDR1 reads LNHNV; CDR2 reads YYDKDF (reference sequence). This CDR3 region has 16 residues. The authors made TCR beta libraries by quantitative 5'-RACE with molecular barcodes. One entry per CDR3 protein results from TCRdb running MiXCR on the 5' RACE reads. The sample lists some 250,000 distinct CDR3 sequences; around 11% were seen once. Many counts were recorded for this clonotype. The antigen remains unidentified. The specimen was blood, either unsorted or a sorted T cell fraction (not recorded which). This receptor was taken from a male donor with ankylosing spondylitis or in good health (not recorded which). The J gene is TRBJ2-5, the V gene TRBV15; 12 positions match TRBD1. CDR3 sequence: CATSRAGTGGRETQYF. The DNA of the CDR3 is TGTGCCACCAGCAGAGCGGGGACAGGGGGCAGGGAGACCCAGTACTTC.